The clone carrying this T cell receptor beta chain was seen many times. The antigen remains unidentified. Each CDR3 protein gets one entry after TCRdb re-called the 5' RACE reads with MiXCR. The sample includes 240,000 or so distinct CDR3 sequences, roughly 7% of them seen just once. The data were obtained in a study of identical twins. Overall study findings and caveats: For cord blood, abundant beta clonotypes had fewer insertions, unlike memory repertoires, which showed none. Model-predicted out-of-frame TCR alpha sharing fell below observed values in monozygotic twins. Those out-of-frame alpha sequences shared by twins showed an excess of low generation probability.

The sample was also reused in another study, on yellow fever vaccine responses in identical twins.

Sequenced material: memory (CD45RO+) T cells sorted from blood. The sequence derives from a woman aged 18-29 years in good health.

The CDR3 nucleotides are TGTGCCAGCAGCTTAGAGCGGGATAACAATGAGCAGTTCTTC. Protein sequence: CASSLERDNNEQFF. This chain connects TRBV7-6 to TRBJ2-1, with 7 bases matching TRBD2. CDR3 length equals 14 residues. J lost 5 bases, V lost 1 base, and 2 bases had no gene match. Germline CDR1 is SGHVS and CDR2 is FNYEAQ.